This T cell receptor beta chain was captured in a study of blood T cell repertoires in COVID-19. Repertoires were generated with immunoSEQ multiplex PCR, while TCRdb's copy carries only in-frame clones and drops some. The repertoire includes some 100,000 clones, 80% to 95% of them detected once, and more than 5.5% sits in the top ten. V shed 6 bases, J shed 7 bases, and the junction held 10 bases outside the gene matches. The CDR3 sequence is 15 residues long. Germline V gene sequence: CDR1 LNHDA, CDR2 SQIVND (reference sequence). This TCR derives from a man aged 65 to 85 with acute or convalescent COVID-19. The chain joins TRBV19 to TRBJ1-5; 9 bases line up with TRBD1. The specimen sequenced was peripheral blood. In DNA, the CDR3 is TGTGCCAGTAGCAAATCCGGGACAGGGACCCAGCCCCAGCATTTT. This translates into CASSKSGTGTQPQHF.